This T cell receptor beta chain comes out of a study of vaccination effects on CD4 cells after COVID-19. In the study overall: The post-vaccine samples were taken, at the median, 72 days after the second dose.

Produced via immunoSEQ multiplex PCR; TCRdb's table is partial and in-frame only. The sample lists over 25,000 clones, around 67% occurring once. Expansion with viral peptide pools was applied to antigen-specific CD4+ T cells by the ViraFEST assay prior to sequencing. The culture ran for roughly ten days before CD4+ T cells were isolated. BNT162b2 vaccine or mRNA-1273 vaccine was given to participants in two doses. Days 3 and 7 were when half the medium was replaced with IL-2 medium. Notes on this clone: Its antigen is as yet unknown.

This CDR3 has 15 amino acids. In germline, CDR1 is SGHAT, CDR2 FQDESV (reference sequence). Trimming removed 3 bases from V and 6 bases from J; junction bases left unmatched: 10. The genes are TRBV11-1 and TRBJ1-1; 7 nucleotides agree with TRBD1. This sequence originates from a human donor who received a COVID-19 vaccine. Sequencing was performed on CD4+ T cells from PBMCs cultured with HCoV-229E spike peptides, taken after COVID-19 vaccination. The CDR3 DNA reads TGTGCCAGCAGCTTCCGACAGGGTATGAGCCCTGAAGCTTTCTTT. Amino acid sequence: CASSFRQGMSPEAFF. The full variable domain, its missing parts supplied by reference TRBV11-1 and TRBJ1-1, is EAEVAQSPRYKITEKSQAVAFWCDPISGHATLYWYRQILGQGPELLVQFQDESVVDDSQLPKDRFSAERLKGVDSTLKIQPAELGDSAMYLCASSFRQGMSPEAFFGQGTRLTVV.